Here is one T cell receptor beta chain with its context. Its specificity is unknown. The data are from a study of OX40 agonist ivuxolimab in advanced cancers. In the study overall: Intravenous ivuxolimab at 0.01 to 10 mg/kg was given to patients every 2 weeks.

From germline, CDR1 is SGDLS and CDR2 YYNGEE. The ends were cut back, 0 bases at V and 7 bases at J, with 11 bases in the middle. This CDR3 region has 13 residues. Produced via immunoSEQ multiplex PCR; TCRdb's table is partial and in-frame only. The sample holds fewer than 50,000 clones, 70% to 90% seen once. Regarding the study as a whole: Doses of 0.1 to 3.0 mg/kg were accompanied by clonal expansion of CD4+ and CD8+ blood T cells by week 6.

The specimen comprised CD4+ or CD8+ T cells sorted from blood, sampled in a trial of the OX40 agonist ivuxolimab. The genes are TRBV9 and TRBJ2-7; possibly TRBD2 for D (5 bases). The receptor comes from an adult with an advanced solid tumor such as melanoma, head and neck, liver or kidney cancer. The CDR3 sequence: CASSVGHPGEQYF. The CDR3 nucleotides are TGTGCCAGCAGCGTAGGACACCCGGGGGAGCAGTACTTC.